This TCR beta chain appears in the sequencing data of a study of T cells in Graves' hyperthyroidism and ophthalmopathy (dated by TCRdb to between 2017 and 2020). For context, the study as a whole: Peripheral blood was collected at initial diagnosis, before any treatment. To identify distinguishing TCR V-J signatures, a discovery cohort of about a hundred patients was used, comprising 43 with Graves' ophthalmopathy and some 60 with stable Graves' hyperthyroidism. Whether ophthalmopathy could be predicted prospectively was tested in an independent validation cohort made up of fewer than 20 hyperthyroidism patients plus 17 patients who later progressed to ophthalmopathy. For training and testing, the 80 to 100 patients in the discovery cohort were randomly divided in a 7:3 ratio. In addition, the study compared T-cell repertoires in thyroid tissue and in blood from six Graves' hyperthyroidism patients. Following sampling, methimazole starting at 30 mg daily was given to hyperthyroidism patients, and high-dose intravenous methylprednisolone was given to ophthalmopathy patients. The paper reports TCR Vbeta CDR3 sequencing of some 140 peripheral blood samples: under 45 ophthalmopathy, under 85 hyperthyroidism and around 17 progressor patients.

TCR beta CDR3 regions were amplified from RNA transcripts. A first-round RT-PCR of the TCR CDR3 used the HTBI primer set with the Qiagen OneStep RT-PCR kit. A second multiplex PCR round built the libraries, followed by size selection and purification. The libraries were sequenced on an Illumina HiSeq2000 using paired-end 100 bp reads. The authors' analysis ran thus. Raw data were processed with SOAPnuke, discarding reads with adapters, uncalled bases, mean Phred below 15, or no exact constant-primer or identifier match. COPE v1.2.5 was used to merge the high-quality paired reads, and each unique nucleotide sequence was defined as a clonotype. MiTCR v1.1 was used to align clonotypes to the IMGT TRBV, TRBD and TRBJ reference segments. The analysis included only V-J combinations with a frequency above 0.0001, which together covered more than 98% of the repertoires. The TCS score was defined as the ratio of F50 (clonal expansion) to E x V (chaos), calculated using BLOSUM62-based TCRdist between CDR3 peptides within each V-J. Welch's t-statistics and random forest reduced fewer than 550 V-J features to 10 to 15, which were used in a naive Bayes classifier (R e1071). The public reads were reanalyzed by TCRdb: fastp trimming at Q25, MiXCR alignment, in-frame beta chains only. Each CDR3 protein appears once, grouped with its most common genes and DNA. The V and J calls shown here were made by TCRdb, not taken from the authors' results. This sample gives a few hundred thousand distinct CDR3 sequences in total; around 20% of them show up just once. Of the sample, more than 20% falls within the top ten clones.

V is cut back by 1 base and J by 2 bases, with 15 bases in the junction unmatched. The CDR3 holds 19 amino acids from the cysteine to the phenylalanine. Only the CDR3 DNA stays, 57 bases, in frame from base 1. According to the germline V gene, CDR1 reads SGHNT and CDR2 reads YENEEA. A patient counted as having stable Graves' hyperthyroidism if no progression to ophthalmopathy occurred over 18 months of follow-up. The hyperthyroidism patients were between 18 and 65 years old and newly diagnosed, with a disease duration of less than 2 months. Exclusion was applied to patients with uncontrolled infections, other autoimmune diseases, pregnancy or lactation. Diagnoses relied on clinical symptoms, serum thyroxine and TRAb, thyroid ultrasound and orbital computed tomography. Ficoll-Paque density gradient centrifugation was used to isolate PBMCs from approximately 10 ml of fresh peripheral blood. Total RNA was extracted using Trizol reagent, and RNA quality was assessed on an Agilent 2100 Bioanalyzer.

Points the paper makes about the study in general: Most expanded thyroid clonotypes (frequency above 0.001) were also detected in blood, suggesting blood repertoires may reflect thyroid immune responses. No statistical method was used to fix the sample size in advance, and group allocation was not hidden from the investigators. In validation, progression to ophthalmopathy was predicted by the model with 70.59% sensitivity and roughly 76% specificity, a median of approximately 6.5 months before onset. A model built on a 13 V-J signature distinguished ophthalmopathy from stable hyperthyroidism, reaching 87.88% sensitivity and under 84% specificity in cross-validation and 80%/75% in testing.

About this clonotype: There is no known antigen for this receptor. Per-base qualities were not stored, and no clone one base away is much larger.

This clonotype originated in a man between 18 and 29 years old with Graves' hyperthyroidism. The sequenced sample was blood. The rearranged chain carries TRBV11-3 and TRBJ2-5; TRBD2 matches 8 bases in the middle. The nucleotide sequence is given as TGTGCCAGCAGCTTAGTAGGGGCAGAAGGCGGGGGGCCACAAGAGACCCAGTACTTC. Its protein product is CASSLVGAEGGGPQETQYF.